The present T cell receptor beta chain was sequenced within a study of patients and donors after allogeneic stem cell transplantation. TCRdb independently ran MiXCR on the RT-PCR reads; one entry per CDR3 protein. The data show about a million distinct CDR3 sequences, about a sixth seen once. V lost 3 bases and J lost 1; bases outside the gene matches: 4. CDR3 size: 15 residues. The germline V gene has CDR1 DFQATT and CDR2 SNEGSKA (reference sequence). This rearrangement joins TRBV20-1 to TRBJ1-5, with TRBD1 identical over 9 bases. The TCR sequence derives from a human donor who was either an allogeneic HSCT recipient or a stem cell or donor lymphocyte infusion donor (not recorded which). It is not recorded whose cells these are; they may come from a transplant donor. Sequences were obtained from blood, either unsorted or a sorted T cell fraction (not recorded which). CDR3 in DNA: TGCAGTGCTAGGGGACAGGGTGGGAGCAATCAGCCCCAGCATTTT. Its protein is CSARGQGGSNQPQHF.